A selection of T cell receptor beta chains follows, all from one sample in a study of a mutant IDH1 vaccine in newly diagnosed glioma. Clones were sequenced by immunoSEQ multiplex PCR, and TCRdb holds only the in-frame ones, with some missing. This sample carries under 65,000 clones, roughly 80% of them seen once, and the ten largest clones take about a fifth. This specimen consisted of PBMCs, obtained from a glioma patient treated with radiotherapy, temozolomide or both. These receptors all stem from a man aged 18 to 29 with glioma. The CDR3 runs from the conserved cysteine through the conserved F or W. Fields, in order: V gene, clone size, J gene, D gene, CDR3 DNA, CDR3 protein. The D gene is left open where the match is weak. A row's size may be missing; if present it is once, few, many or a size class.

TRBV2,-,TRBJ2-7,-,TGTGCCAGTCGACCGGACAGTCCCGAGCAGTACTTC,CASRPDSPEQYF
TRBV4-1,-,TRBJ1-4,TRBD1,TGCGCCAGCAGCCTCCGGGACAGGGGTGGTGAAAAACTGTTTTTT,CASSLRDRGGEKLFF
TRBV4-3,once,TRBJ2-7,-,TGCGCCAGCAGCCAAGACTTCGGGGGCTCCTACGAGCAGTACTTC,CASSQDFGGSYEQYF
TRBV7-9,few,TRBJ1-1,-,TGTGCCAGCAGCCCGGGCTCCGGAGGGACTGAAGCTTTCTTT,CASSPGSGGTEAFF
TRBV9,-,TRBJ1-1,-,TGTGCCAGCAGCCCTGCCGGGAGAGGCGACACTGAAGCTTTCTTT,CASSPAGRGDTEAFF
TRBV4-1,medium-sized,TRBJ2-1,-,TGCGCCAGCAGCCAAGAAAGGGCTTTTAATGAGCAGTTCTTC,CASSQERAFNEQFF
TRBV4-1,-,TRBJ1-1,-,TGCGCCAGCAGCCCCTTGGCAGGGCGGATCACTGAAGCTTTCTTT,CASSPLAGRITEAFF
TRBV5-1,-,TRBJ2-3,TRBD2,TGCGCCAGCAGCCGGACTAGCGGGTATCATACAGATACGCAGTATTTT,CASSRTSGYHTDTQYF
TRBV2,-,TRBJ1-5,-,TGTGCCAGCAACCTCAGCCCCAATCAGCCCCAGCATTTT,CASNLSPNQPQHF
TRBV7-2,-,TRBJ2-7,TRBD1,TGTGCCAGCAGCGGGGACAGCCAAGTCTACGAGCAGTACTTC,CASSGDSQVYEQYF
TRBV6-1,-,TRBJ1-1,-,TGTGCCAGCAGTATGGGGACTGAATCTGTAGCTTTCTTT,CASSMGTESVAFF
TRBV29-1,-,TRBJ1-5,TRBD1,TGCAGCGTTGAAGATGGGACAGATCAGCCCCAGCATTTT,CSVEDGTDQPQHF
TRBV12-5,-,TRBJ2-5,-,TGTGCTAGTGGTTTCCCATATCCTAAACAAGAGACCCAGTACTTC,CASGFPYPKQETQYF
TRBV5-1,-,TRBJ2-2,-,TGCGCCAGCAGCGAAGAGGGGTACGGGGAGCTGTTTTTT,CASSEEGYGELFF
TRBV6-5,-,TRBJ1-6,-,TGTGCCAGCACCCAGGGACGGCTCAATTCACCCCTCCACTTT,CASTQGRLNSPLHF
TRBV9,-,TRBJ2-5,TRBD2,TGTGCCAGCAGCGACGGACTAGCGGGAGAGACCCAGTACTTC,CASSDGLAGETQYF
TRBV11-2,-,TRBJ2-1,-,TGTGCCAGCAGCTACAGAGCTGAGCAGTTCTTC,CASSYRAEQFF
TRBV28,-,TRBJ1-4,-,TGTGCCAGCAGCCTGGAGCCTTTTAATGAAAAACTGTTTTTT,CASSLEPFNEKLFF
TRBV6-5,-,TRBJ1-1,-,TGTGCCAGCATTAGAGACAGGACCCGTAACACTGAAGCTTTCTTT,CASIRDRTRNTEAFF
TRBV9,once,TRBJ1-2,TRBD1,TGTGCCAGCAGGGAACTTGACAGGGTAGAAGGCTACACCTTC,CASRELDRVEGYTF
TRBV18,-,TRBJ2-7,-,TGTGCCAGCTCACCAGATCTCCACTACGAGCAGTACTTC,CASSPDLHYEQYF
TRBV7-9,-,TRBJ1-1,-,TGTGCCAGCAGCTTAGGACAGTGGGGCACTGAAGCTTTCTTT,CASSLGQWGTEAFF
TRBV6-1,-,TRBJ1-1,-,TGTGCCAGCTCCCCCCGAGGGCAGACCTCTGAAGCTTTCTTT,CASSPRGQTSEAFF
TRBV5-6,-,TRBJ2-7,-,TGTGCCAGCAGCTTGGAACTAGCCCCCTACGAGCAGTACTTC,CASSLELAPYEQYF
TRBV4-1,-,TRBJ2-3,TRBD1,TGCGCCAGCAGCCAAGATCGGATGGGACAGGGGACAAGCACAGATACGCAGTATTTT,CASSQDRMGQGTSTDTQYF
TRBV2,-,TRBJ2-2,-,TGTGCCAGCAGTGAAGAGGGGGTTGGCACCGGGGAGCTGTTTTTT,CASSEEGVGTGELFF
TRBV4-2,-,TRBJ2-7,TRBD1,TGTGCCAGCAGCCAAGGACACCCCGGGACAGGGGAAGACCCTGGGGACTACGAGCAGTACTTC,CASSQGHPGTGEDPGDYEQYF